These 6 T cell receptor beta chains originate from one sample sequenced in a study of CD4+ T cells in melanoma. Produced via immunoSEQ multiplex PCR; TCRdb's table is partial and in-frame only. The sample carries fewer than 150,000 clones, 80% to 95% recorded once. The receptors here all came from a human donor with melanoma.

This clone was seen a single time. V gene TRBV7-9 combines with J gene TRBJ1-3; unclear D gene. This CDR3 is built from 16 residues. Germline-derived CDR1 and CDR2 are SEHNR and FQNEAQ (reference sequence). V was pared by 1 base and J by 0 bases, with 10 bases between. In DNA, the CDR3 is TGTGCCAGCAGCTTAGTAGAGCGCAGCTCTGGAAACACCATATATTTT. This translates into CASSLVERSSGNTIYF.

This chain links TRBV7-2 with TRBJ2-7, with D perhaps matching TRBD2 (7 bases). V was shortened by 3 bases and J by 6 bases, with 18 bases between the two germline ends. Germline lookup yields CDR1 SGHTA and CDR2 FQGNSA. The CDR3 extends over 15 amino acids. The CDR3 coding sequence is TGTGCCAGCAGCTTGGTCGGGGGGCAATACGGCGAGCAGTACTTC. Translated: CASSLVGGQYGEQYF.

V gene TRBV30 combines with J gene TRBJ2-3; 11 bases are shared with TRBD2. Germline CDR1 and CDR2: GTSNPN and SVGIG (reference sequence). V shed 3 bases, J shed 4 bases, and the junction held 3 bases outside the gene matches. The CDR3 covers 14 residues. CDR3 amino acids: CAWSLSGGADTQYF. CDR3 in DNA: TGTGCCTGGAGCCTTAGCGGGGGGGCAGATACGCAGTATTTT.

The chain recombines TRBV6-1 with TRBJ1-5; D not resolved. This CDR3 comprises 14 residues. Deletions cut 7 bases from V and 2 bases from J, with 12 bases between. Looked up from germline, CDR1 is MNHNS and CDR2 is SASEGT. The CDR3 sequence: CASKALNGNQPQHF. CDR3 coding DNA: TGTGCCAGCAAGGCCCTGAACGGCAATCAGCCCCAGCATTTT.

The CDR3 nucleotides read TGTGCCAGCAGCGACACCGGGACAGGGAGGGACATTCAGTACTTC. Translation gives CASSDTGTGRDIQYF. V gene TRBV6-5 combines with J gene TRBJ2-4; 9 bases map to TRBD1. Unmatched junction bases numbered 11, after V lost 6 bases and J lost 8 bases. Germline V gives CDR1 MNHEY, CDR2 SVGAGI. CDR3 length: 15 residues.

This chain connects TRBV18 to TRBJ1-2, with 7 bases identical to TRBD1. The junction had 7 bases not matched to a gene; V was cut back by 3 bases and J by 0 bases. CDR3 size: 16 residues. Germline V gene sequence: CDR1 KGHSH, CDR2 LQKENI. The CDR3, as DNA: TGTGCCAGCTCACCGATCCGGGACAGAACTAACTATGGCTACACCTTC. Translation: CASSPIRDRTNYGYTF.